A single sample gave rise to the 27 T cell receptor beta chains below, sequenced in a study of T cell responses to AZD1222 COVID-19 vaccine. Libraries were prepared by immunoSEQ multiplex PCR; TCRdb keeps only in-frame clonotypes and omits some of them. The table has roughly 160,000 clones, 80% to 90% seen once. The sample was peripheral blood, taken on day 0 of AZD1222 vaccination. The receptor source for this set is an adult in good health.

CDR3 sequence: CASSPYTGELFF. CDR3 bases: TGTGCCAGCAGCCCTTACACCGGGGAGCTGTTTTTT. The gene calls are TRBV14 and TRBJ2-2; no reliable D call. CDR3 size: 12 residues. The V and J ends lost 4 bases and 3 bases respectively, with 3 bases between them. In germline, CDR1 is SGHDN, CDR2 FVKESK.

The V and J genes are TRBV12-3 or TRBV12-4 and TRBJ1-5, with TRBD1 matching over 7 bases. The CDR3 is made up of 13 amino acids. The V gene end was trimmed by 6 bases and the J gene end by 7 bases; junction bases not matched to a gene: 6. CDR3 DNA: TGTGCCAGCAGCATGACAGGGTCCCAGCCCCAGCATTTT. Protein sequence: CASSMTGSQPQHF.

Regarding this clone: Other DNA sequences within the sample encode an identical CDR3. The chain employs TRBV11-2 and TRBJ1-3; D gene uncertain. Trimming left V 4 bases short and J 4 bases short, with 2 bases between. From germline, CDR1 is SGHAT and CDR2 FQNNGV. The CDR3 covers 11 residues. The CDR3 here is CASSSGNTIYF. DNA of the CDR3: TGTGCCAGCAGCTCCGGAAACACCATATATTTT.

The CDR3 region has the DNA TGTGCCAGCAGCCACCGGTCCTCTGGAAACACCATATATTTT. This translates into CASSHRSSGNTIYF. The genes are TRBV3-1 (or the pseudogene TRBV3-2) and TRBJ1-3; D remains unclear. The CDR3 totals 14 residues. The V gene lost 3 bases and the J gene lost 0 bases, with 6 bases spanning the gap. Germline values: CDR1 LGHDT, CDR2 YNNKEL (reference sequence).

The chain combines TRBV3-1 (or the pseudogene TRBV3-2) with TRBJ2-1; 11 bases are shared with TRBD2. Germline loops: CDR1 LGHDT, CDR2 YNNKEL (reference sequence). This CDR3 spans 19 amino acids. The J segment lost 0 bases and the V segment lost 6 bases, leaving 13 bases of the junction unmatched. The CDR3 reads CASSRTGTSGRNSYNEQFF. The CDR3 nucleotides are TGTGCCAGCAGTCGTACCGGGACTAGCGGAAGAAACTCCTACAATGAGCAGTTCTTC.

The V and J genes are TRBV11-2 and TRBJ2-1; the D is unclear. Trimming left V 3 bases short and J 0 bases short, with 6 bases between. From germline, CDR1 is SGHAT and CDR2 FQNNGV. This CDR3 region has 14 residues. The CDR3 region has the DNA TGTGCCAGCAGCTTGGGGTTCTCCTACAATGAGCAGTTCTTC. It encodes CASSLGFSYNEQFF.

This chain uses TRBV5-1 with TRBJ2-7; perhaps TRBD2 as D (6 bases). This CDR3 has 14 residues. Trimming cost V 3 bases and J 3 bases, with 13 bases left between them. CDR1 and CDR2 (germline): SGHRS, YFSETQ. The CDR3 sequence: CASSSGGADYEQYV. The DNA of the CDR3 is TGCGCCAGCAGCTCCGGCGGGGCCGACTACGAGCAGTACGTC.

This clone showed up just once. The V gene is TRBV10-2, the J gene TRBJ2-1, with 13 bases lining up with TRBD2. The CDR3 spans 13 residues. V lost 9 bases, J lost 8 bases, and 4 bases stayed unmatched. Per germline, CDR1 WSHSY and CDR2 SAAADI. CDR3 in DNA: TGCGCCAGGGGGACTAGCGGGGACCATGAGCAGTTCTTC. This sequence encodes CARGTSGDHEQFF.

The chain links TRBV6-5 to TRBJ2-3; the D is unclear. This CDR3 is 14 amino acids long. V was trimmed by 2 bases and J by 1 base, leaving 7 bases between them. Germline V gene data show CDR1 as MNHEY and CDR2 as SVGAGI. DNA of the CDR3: TGTGCCAGCAGTTACGGGCATGGCACAGATACGCAGTATTTT. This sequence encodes CASSYGHGTDTQYF.

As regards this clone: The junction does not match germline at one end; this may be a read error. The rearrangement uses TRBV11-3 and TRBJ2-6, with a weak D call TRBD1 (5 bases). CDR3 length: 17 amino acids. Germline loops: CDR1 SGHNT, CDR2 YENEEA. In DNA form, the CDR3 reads TGTGCCAGCAGCCCCGGCGGCTACAGGTCTGGGGCCAACGTCCCGACTTTC. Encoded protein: CASSPGGYRSGANVPTF.

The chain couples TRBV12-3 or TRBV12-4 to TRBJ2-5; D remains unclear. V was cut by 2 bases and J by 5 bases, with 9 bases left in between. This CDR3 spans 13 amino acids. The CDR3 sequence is CASSLSSVETQYF. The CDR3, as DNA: TGTGCCAGCAGTTTAAGTAGTGTCGAGACCCAGTACTTC.

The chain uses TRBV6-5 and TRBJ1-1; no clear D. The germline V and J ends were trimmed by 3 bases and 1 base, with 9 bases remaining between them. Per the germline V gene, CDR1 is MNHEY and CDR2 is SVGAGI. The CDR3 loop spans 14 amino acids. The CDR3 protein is CASSYMRQNTEAFF. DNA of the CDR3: TGTGCCAGCAGTTATATGAGGCAGAACACTGAAGCTTTCTTT.

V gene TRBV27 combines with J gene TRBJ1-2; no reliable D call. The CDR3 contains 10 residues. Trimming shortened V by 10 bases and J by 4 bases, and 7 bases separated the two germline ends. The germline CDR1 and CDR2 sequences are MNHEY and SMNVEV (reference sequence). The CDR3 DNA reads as TGTGCCACCTGTCCCTATGGCTACACCTTC. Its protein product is CATCPYGYTF.

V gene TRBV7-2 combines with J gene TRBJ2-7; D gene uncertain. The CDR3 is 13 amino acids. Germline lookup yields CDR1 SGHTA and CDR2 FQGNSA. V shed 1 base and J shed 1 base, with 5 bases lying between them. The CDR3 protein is CASSLGVSYEQYF. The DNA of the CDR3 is TGTGCCAGCAGCTTAGGTGTATCCTACGAGCAGTACTTC.

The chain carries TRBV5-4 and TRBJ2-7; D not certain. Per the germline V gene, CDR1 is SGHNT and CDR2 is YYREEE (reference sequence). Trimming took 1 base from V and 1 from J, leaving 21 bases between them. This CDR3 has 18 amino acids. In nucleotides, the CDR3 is TGTGCCAGCAGCTTGATTATAGGGTCGATAAGAAGTTCCTACGAGCAGTACTTC. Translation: CASSLIIGSIRSSYEQYF.

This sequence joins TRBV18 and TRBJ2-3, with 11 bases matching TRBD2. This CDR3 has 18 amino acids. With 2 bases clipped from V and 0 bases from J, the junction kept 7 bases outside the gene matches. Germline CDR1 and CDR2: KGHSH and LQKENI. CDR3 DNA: TGTGCCAGCTCACCATCGACTAGCGGGGCCACTAGCACAGATACGCAGTATTTT. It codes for CASSPSTSGATSTDTQYF.

CDR3 sequence: CASSRASDQETQYF. In DNA form, the CDR3 reads TGTGCCAGCAGCCGAGCGTCAGACCAAGAGACCCAGTACTTC. The chain carries TRBV7-3 and TRBJ2-5; D unresolved. Germline V gene sequence: CDR1 SGHTA, CDR2 FQGTGA. With 5 bases removed from V and 0 bases from J, the gap between germline ends came to 10 bases. The CDR3 spans 14 residues.

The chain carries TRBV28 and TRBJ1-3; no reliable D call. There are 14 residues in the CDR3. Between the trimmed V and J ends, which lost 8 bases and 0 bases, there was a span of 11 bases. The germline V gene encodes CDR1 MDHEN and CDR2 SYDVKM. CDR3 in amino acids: CASLAAISGNTIYF. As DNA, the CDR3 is TGTGCCAGCCTCGCCGCCATCTCTGGAAACACCATATATTTT.

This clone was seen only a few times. DNA of the CDR3: TGCGCCAGCAGCTATGGGGATGGCAATCAGCCCCAGCATTTT. Its translation is CASSYGDGNQPQHF. The genes are TRBV5-1 and TRBJ1-5, with D hard to call. CDR3 size: 14 residues. Germline CDR1 SGHRS, CDR2 YFSETQ. V gave up 3 bases and J gave up 2 bases, with 9 bases separating them.

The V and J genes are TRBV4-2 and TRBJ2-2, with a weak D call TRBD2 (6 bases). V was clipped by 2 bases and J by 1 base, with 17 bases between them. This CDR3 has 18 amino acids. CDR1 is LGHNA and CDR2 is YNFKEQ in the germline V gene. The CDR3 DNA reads TGTGCCAGCAGCCAACCGGGACTCCGCACGGGGAACACCGGGGAGCTGTTTTTT. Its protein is CASSQPGLRTGNTGELFF.

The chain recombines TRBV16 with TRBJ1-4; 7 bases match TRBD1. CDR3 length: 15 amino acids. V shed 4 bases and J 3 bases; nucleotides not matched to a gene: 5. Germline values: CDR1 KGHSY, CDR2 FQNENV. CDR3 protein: CASSPLTGANEKLFF. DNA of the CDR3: TGTGCCAGCAGCCCTCTTACAGGGGCTAATGAAAAACTGTTTTTT.

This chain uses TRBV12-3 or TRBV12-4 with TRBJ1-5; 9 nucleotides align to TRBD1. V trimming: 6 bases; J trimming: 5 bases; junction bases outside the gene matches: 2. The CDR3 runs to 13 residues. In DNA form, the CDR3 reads TGTGCCAGCAGGGGACAGGGTGATCAGCCCCAGCATTTT. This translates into CASRGQGDQPQHF.

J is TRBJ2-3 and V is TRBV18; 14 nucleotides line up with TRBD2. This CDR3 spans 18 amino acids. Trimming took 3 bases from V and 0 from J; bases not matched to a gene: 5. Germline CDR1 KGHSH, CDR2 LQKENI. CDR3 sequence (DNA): TGTGCCAGCTCACCGAAGACTAGCGGGGGGGCGAGCACAGATACGCAGTATTTT. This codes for CASSPKTSGGASTDTQYF.

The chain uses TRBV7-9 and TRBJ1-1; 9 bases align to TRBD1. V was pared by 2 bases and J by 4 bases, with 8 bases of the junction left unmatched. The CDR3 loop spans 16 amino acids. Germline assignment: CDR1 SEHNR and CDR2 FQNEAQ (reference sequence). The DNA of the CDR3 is TGTGCCAGCAGCTTAATGTGGGGACAGGGCGGCACTGAAGCTTTCTTT. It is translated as CASSLMWGQGGTEAFF.

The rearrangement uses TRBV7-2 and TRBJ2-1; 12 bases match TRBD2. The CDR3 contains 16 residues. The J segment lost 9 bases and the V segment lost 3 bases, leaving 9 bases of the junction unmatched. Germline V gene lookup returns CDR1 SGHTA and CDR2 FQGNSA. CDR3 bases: TGTGCCAGCAGCTTCGGACTAGCGGGGACACTGGCTGAGCAGTTCTTC. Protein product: CASSFGLAGTLAEQFF.

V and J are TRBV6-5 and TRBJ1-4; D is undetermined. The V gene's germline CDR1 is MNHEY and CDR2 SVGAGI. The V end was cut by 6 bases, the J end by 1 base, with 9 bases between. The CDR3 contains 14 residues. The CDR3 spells CASSQYRTNEKLFF. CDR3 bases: TGTGCCAGCAGCCAGTATAGAACTAATGAAAAACTGTTTTTT.

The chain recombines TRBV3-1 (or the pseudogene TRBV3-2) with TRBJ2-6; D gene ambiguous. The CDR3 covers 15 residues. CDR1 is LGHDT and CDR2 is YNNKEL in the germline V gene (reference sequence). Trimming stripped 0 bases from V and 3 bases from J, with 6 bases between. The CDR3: CASSQDGIGANVLTF. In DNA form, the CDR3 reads TGTGCCAGCAGCCAAGATGGAATTGGGGCCAACGTCCTGACTTTC.